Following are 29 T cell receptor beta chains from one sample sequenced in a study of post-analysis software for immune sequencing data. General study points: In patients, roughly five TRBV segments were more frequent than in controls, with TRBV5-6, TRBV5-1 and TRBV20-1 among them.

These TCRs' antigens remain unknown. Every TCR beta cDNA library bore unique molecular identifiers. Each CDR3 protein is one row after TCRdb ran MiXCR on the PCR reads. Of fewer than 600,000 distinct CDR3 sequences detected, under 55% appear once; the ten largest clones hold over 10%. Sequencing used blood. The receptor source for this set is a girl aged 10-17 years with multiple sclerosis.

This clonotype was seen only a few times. Here the CDR3 reads CASSPGAGAGQIYNEQFF. CDR3 sequence (DNA): TGTGCCAGCAGCCCCGGGGCGGGAGCGGGACAGATATACAATGAGCAGTTCTTC. The V call is TRBV5-6, the J call TRBJ2-1, with D perhaps being TRBD1 or TRBD2 (7 bases each). This CDR3 comprises 18 residues. The V gene lost 4 bases and the J gene lost 4 bases, with 24 bases spanning the gap. CDR1 is SGHDT and CDR2 is YYEEEE in the germline V gene.

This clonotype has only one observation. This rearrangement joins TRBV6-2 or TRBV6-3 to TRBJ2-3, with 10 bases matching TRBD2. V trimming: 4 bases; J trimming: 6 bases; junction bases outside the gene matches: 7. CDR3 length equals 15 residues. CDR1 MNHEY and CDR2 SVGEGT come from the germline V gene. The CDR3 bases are TGTGCCAGCAGTTTATCGGCTAGCGGGAGCGATACGCAGTATTTT. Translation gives CASSLSASGSDTQYF.

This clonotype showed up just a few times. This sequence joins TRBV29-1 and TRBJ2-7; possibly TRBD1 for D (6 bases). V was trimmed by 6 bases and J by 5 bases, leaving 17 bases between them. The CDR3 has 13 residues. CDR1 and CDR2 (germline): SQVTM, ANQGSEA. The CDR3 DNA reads TGCAGCGTAAGAACTGACAGGCGCCACGAGCAGTACTTC. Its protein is CSVRTDRRHEQYF.

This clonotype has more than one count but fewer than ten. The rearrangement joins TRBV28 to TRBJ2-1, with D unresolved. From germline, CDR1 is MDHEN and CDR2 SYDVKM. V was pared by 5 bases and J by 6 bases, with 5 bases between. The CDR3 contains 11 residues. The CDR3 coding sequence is TGTGCCAGCAGTCGAAGCAATGAGCAGTTCTTC. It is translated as CASSRSNEQFF.

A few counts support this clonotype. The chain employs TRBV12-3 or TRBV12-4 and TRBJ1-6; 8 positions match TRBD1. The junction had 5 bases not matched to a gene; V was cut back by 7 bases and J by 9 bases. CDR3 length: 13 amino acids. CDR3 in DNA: TGTGCCAGCACGCCGGACAGGGTTTCACCCCTCCACTTT. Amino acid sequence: CASTPDRVSPLHF.

The CDR3 region has the DNA TGCGCCAGCAGCTTGGAGTATACGCAGTATTTT. Its protein is CASSLEYTQYF. V is TRBV5-1 and J is TRBJ2-3; no reliable D call. Trimming took off 0 bases at V and 7 bases at J, with 3 bases between the two ends. The CDR3 length is 11 residues. Germline V CDR1 and CDR2: SGHRS, YFSETQ.

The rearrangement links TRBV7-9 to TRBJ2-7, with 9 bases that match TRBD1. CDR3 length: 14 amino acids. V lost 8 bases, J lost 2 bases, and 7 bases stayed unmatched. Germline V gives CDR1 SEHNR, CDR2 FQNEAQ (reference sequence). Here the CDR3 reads CASGKDRGTYEQYF. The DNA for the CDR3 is TGTGCCAGCGGAAAGGACAGGGGAACCTACGAGCAGTACTTC.

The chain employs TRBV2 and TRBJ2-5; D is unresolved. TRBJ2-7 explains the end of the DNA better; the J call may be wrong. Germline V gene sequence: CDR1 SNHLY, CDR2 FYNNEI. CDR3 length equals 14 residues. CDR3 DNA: TGTGCCAGCAGAGCCGACACACAGCTCTACGAGCAGTACTTC. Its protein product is CASRADTQLYEQYF.

This CDR3 is CSARGVHGSQETQYF. As DNA, the CDR3 is TGCAGTGCTAGAGGTGTACACGGCAGCCAAGAGACCCAGTACTTC. The rearrangement uses TRBV20-1 and TRBJ2-5; D is ambiguous. This CDR3 region has 15 residues. The germline V and J ends were trimmed by 1 base and 1 base, with 13 bases remaining between them. Germline CDR1 reads DFQATT; CDR2 reads SNEGSKA (reference sequence).

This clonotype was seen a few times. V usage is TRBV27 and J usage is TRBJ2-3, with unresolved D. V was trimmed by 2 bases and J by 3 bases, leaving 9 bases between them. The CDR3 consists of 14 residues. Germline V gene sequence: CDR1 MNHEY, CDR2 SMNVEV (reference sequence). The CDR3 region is CASSLTARTDTQYF. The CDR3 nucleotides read TGTGCCAGCAGTTTAACCGCCCGTACAGATACGCAGTATTTT.

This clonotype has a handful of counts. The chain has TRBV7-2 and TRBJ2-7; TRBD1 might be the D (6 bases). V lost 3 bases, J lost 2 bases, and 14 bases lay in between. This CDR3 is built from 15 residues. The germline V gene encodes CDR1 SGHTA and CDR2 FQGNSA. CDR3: CASSFWDTEPYEQYF. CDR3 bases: TGTGCCAGCAGCTTTTGGGACACGGAACCCTACGAGCAGTACTTC.

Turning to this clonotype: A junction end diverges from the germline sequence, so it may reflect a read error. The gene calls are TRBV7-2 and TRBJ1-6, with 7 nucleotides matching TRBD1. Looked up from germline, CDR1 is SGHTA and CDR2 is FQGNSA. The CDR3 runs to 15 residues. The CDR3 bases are TGTGTCAGCAGCCCCCCCGGGCAGGGGGGAGAACCCCTCCACTTT. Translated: CVSSPPGQGGEPLHF.

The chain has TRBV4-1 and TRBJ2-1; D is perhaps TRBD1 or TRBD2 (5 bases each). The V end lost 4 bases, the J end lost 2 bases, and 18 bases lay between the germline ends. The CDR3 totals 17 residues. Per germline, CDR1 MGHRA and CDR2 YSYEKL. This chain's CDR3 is CASSRSTLPGPYNEQFF. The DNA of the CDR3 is TGCGCCAGCAGCCGATCGACCTTGCCGGGGCCCTACAATGAGCAGTTCTTC.

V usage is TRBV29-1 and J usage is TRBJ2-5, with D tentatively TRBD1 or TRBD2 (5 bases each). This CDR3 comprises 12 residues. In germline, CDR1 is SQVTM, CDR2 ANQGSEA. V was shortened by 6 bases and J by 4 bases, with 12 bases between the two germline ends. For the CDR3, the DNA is TGCAGCGTCGTTGGGGGTGGAGAGACCCAGTACTTC. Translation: CSVVGGGETQYF.

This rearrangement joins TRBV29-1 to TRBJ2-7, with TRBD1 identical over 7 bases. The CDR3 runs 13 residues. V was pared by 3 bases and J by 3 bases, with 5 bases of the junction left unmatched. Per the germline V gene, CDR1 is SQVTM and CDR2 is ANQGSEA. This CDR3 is CSVDIGQDYEQYF. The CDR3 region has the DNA TGCAGCGTTGACATCGGACAGGACTACGAGCAGTACTTC.

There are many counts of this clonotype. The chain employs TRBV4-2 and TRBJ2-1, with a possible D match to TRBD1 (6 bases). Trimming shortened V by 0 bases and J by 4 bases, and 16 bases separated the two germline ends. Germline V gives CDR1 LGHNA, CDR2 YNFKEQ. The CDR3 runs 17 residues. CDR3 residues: CASSQEGGSNPYNEQFF. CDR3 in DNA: TGTGCCAGCAGCCAAGAAGGGGGTAGCAATCCGTACAATGAGCAGTTCTTC.

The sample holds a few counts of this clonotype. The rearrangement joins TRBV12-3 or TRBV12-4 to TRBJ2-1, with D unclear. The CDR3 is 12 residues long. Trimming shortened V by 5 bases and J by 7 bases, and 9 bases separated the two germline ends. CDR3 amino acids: CASSPSRNEQFF. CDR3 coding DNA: TGTGCCAGCAGTCCCAGTAGGAATGAGCAGTTCTTC.

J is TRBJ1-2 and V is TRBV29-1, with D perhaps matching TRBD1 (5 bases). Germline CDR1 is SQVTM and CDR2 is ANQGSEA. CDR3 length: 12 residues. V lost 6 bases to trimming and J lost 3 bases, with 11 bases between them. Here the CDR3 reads CSVARVDYGYTF. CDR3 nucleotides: TGCAGCGTAGCCAGGGTCGACTATGGCTACACCTTC.

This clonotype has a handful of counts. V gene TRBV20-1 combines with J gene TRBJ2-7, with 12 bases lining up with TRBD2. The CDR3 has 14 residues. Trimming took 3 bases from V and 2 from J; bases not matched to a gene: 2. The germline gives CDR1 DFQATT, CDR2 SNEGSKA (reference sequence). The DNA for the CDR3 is TGCAGTGCTAGGACTAGCGGGAGCCCCTACGAGCAGTACTTC. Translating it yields CSARTSGSPYEQYF.

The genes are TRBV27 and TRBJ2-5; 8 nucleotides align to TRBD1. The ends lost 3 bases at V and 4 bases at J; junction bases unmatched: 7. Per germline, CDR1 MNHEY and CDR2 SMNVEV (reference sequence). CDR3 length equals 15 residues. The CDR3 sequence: CASSLDREERETQYF. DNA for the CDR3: TGTGCCAGCAGTTTGGACAGGGAGGAACGAGAGACCCAGTACTTC.

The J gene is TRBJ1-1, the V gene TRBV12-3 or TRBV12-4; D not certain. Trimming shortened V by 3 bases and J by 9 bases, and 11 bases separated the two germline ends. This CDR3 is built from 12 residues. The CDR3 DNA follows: TGTGCCAGCAGTTTCAACGGGGAGAAAGCTTTCTTT. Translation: CASSFNGEKAFF.

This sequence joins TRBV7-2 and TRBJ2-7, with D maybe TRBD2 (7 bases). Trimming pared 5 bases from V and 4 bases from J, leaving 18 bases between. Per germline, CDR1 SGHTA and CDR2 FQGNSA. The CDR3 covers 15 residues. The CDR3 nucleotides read TGTGCCAGCAGCCCAACGGGAGGAGGGGGATACGAGCAGTACTTC. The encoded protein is CASSPTGGGGYEQYF. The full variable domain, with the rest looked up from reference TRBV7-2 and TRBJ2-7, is GAGVSQSPSNKVTEKGKDVELRCDPISGHTALYWYRQSLGQGLEFLIYFQGNSAPDKSGLPSDRFSAERTGGSVSTLTIQRTQQEDSAVYLCASSPTGGGGYEQYFGPGTRLTVT.

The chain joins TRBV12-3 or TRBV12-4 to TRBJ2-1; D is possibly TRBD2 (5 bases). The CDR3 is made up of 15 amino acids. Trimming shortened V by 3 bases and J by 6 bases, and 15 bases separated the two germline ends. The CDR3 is CASSFRGEGRNEQFF. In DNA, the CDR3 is TGTGCCAGCAGTTTTCGGGGTGAAGGCCGCAATGAGCAGTTCTTC.

The CDR3: CATSLGQGRDLTDTQYF. In DNA form, the CDR3 reads TGTGCCACCAGCTTGGGACAGGGTCGCGACTTAACAGATACGCAGTATTTT. The chain has TRBV15 and TRBJ2-3; 9 nucleotides match TRBD1. The J segment lost 3 bases and the V segment lost 5 bases, leaving 12 bases of the junction unmatched. The CDR3 extends over 17 amino acids. Germline V gene sequence: CDR1 LNHNV, CDR2 YYDKDF (reference sequence). Full variable domain (outside the CDR3, taken from reference TRBV15 and TRBJ2-3): DAMVIQNPRYQVTQFGKPVTLSCSQTLNHNVMYWYQQKSSQAPKLLFHYYDKDFNNEADTPDNFQSRRPNTSFCFLDIRSPGLGDTAMYLCATSLGQGRDLTDTQYFGPGTRLTVL.

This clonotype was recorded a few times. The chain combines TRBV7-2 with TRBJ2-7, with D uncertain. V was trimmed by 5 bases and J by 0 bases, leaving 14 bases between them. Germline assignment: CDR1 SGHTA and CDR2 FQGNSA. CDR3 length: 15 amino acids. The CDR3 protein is CASSGRGGSSYEQYF. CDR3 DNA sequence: TGTGCCAGCAGCGGGCGTGGCGGCAGCTCCTACGAGCAGTACTTC. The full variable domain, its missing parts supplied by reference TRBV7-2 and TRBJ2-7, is GAGVSQSPSNKVTEKGKDVELRCDPISGHTALYWYRQSLGQGLEFLIYFQGNSAPDKSGLPSDRFSAERTGGSVSTLTIQRTQQEDSAVYLCASSGRGGSSYEQYFGPGTRLTVT.

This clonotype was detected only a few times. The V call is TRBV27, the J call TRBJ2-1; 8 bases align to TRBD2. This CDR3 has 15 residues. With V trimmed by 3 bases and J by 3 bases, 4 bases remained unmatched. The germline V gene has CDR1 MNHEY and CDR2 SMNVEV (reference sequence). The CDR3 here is CASSLPLADYNEQFF. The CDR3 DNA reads TGTGCCAGCAGTTTGCCACTAGCGGACTACAATGAGCAGTTCTTC.

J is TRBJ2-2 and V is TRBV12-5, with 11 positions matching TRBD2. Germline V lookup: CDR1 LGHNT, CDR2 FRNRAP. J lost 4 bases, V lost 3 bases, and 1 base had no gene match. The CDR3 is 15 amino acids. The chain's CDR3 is CASGLTSGSTGELFF. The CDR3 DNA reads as TGTGCTAGTGGTTTAACTAGCGGGAGCACCGGGGAGCTGTTTTTT.

CDR3 amino acids: CASNSGAYGYTF. The DNA of the CDR3 is TGTGCCAGCAACTCGGGCGCCTATGGCTACACCTTC. This chain connects TRBV12-3 or TRBV12-4 to TRBJ1-2; D is uncertain. This CDR3 is 12 amino acids long. Between the trimmed V and J ends, which lost 7 bases and 4 bases, there was a span of 10 bases.

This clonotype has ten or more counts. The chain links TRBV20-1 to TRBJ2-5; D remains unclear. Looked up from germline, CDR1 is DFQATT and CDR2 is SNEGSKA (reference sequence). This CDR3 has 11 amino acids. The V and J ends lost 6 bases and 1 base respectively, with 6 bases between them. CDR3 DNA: TGCAGTGCCCGCGTCCAAGAGACCCAGTACTTC. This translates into CSARVQETQYF.